This T cell receptor beta chain was documented in a study of OX40 agonist ivuxolimab in advanced cancers. For the study at large: The treatment was a fully human IgG2 OX40 agonist, ivuxolimab. General observations from the study: Blood T cells, both CD4+ and CD8+, expanded clonally by week 6 at 0.1 to 3.0 mg/kg.

The CDR3 has 13 amino acids. CDR1 SEHNR and CDR2 FQNEAQ come from the germline V gene (reference sequence). Deletions cut 5 bases from V and 8 bases from J, with 12 bases between. Produced via immunoSEQ multiplex PCR; TCRdb's table is partial and in-frame only. The sample holds 65,000 to 90,000 clones, approximately 90% seen once. Autoimmune disease history or systemic immunosuppression barred patients. Turning to this clone: Its antigen is undetermined.

The sample consisted of CD4+ or CD8+ T cells sorted from blood, taken in a trial of the OX40 agonist ivuxolimab. The receptor was derived from an adult with an advanced solid tumor such as melanoma, head and neck, liver or kidney cancer. The rearrangement uses TRBV7-9 and TRBJ2-2; either TRBD1 or TRBD2 may fit D (5 bases each). CDR3 amino acids: CASSPMGEGELFF. In DNA, the CDR3 is TGTGCCAGCAGCCCCATGGGGGAAGGGGAGCTGTTTTTT.